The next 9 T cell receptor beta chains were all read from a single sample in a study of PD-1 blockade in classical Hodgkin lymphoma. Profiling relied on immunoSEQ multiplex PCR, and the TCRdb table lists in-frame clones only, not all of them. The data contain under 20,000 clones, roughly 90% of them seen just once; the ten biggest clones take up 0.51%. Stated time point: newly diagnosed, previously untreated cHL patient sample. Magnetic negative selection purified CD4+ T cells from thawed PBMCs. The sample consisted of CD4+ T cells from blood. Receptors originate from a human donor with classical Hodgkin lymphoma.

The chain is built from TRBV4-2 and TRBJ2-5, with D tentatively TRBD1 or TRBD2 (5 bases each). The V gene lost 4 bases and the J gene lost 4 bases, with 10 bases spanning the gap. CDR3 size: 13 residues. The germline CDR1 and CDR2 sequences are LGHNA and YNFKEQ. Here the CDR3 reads CASSRGFGETQYF. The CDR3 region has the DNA TGTGCCAGCAGCCGGGGGTTCGGAGAGACCCAGTACTTC.

DNA of the CDR3: TGTGCCAGCAGTCGGCAGGGGATTAACTACGAGCAGTACTTC. Protein product: CASSRQGINYEQYF. J is TRBJ2-7 and V is TRBV27, with a tentative D call TRBD1 (6 bases). Per the germline V gene, CDR1 is MNHEY and CDR2 is SMNVEV (reference sequence). V gave up 5 bases and J gave up 3 bases, with 14 bases separating them. The CDR3 loop spans 14 amino acids.

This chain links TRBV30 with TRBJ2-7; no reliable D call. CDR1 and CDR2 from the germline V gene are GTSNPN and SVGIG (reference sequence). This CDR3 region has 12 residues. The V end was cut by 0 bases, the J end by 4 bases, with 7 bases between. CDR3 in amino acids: CAWSVLGYEQYF. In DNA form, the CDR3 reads TGTGCCTGGAGTGTACTCGGTTACGAGCAGTACTTC.

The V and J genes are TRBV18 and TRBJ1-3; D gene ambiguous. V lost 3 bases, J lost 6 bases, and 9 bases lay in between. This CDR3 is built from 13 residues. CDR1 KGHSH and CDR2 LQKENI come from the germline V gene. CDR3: CASSPREPNTIYF. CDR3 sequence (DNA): TGTGCCAGCTCACCGAGGGAACCAAACACCATATATTTT.

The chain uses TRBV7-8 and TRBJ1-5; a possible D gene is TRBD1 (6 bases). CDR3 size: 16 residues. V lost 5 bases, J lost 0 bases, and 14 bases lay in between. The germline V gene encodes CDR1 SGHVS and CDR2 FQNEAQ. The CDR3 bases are TGTGCCAGCAGCCCTCTTAACAGGGATAGCAATCAGCCCCAGCATTTT. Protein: CASSPLNRDSNQPQHF.

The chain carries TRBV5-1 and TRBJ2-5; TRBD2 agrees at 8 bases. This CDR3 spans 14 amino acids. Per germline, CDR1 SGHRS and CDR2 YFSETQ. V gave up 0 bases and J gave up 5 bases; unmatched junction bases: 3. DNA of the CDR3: TGCGCCAGCAGCTTGGGGACTAGCAGGGAGACCCAGTACTTC. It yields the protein CASSLGTSRETQYF.

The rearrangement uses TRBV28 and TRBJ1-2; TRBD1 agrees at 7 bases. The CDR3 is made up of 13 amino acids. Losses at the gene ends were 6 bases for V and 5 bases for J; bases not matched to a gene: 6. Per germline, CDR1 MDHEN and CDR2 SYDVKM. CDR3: CASSTGQLYGYTF. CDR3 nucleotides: TGTGCCAGCAGCACGGGACAGTTATATGGCTACACCTTC.

This CDR3 is CASSDGTSTDTQYF. The DNA of the CDR3 is TGTGCCAGCAGTGACGGGACTAGCACAGATACGCAGTATTTT. The chain combines TRBV6-4 with TRBJ2-3; D is perhaps TRBD2 (6 bases). Germline CDR1 is MRHNA and CDR2 is SNTAGT. V was pared by 2 bases and J by 0 bases, with 6 bases between. This CDR3 has 14 amino acids.

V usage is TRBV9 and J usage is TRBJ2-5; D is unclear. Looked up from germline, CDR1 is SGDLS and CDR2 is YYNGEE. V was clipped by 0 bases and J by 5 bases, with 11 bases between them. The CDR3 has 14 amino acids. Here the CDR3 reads CASSVASRRETQYF. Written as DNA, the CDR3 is TGTGCCAGCAGCGTAGCTAGTCGAAGGGAGACCCAGTACTTC.